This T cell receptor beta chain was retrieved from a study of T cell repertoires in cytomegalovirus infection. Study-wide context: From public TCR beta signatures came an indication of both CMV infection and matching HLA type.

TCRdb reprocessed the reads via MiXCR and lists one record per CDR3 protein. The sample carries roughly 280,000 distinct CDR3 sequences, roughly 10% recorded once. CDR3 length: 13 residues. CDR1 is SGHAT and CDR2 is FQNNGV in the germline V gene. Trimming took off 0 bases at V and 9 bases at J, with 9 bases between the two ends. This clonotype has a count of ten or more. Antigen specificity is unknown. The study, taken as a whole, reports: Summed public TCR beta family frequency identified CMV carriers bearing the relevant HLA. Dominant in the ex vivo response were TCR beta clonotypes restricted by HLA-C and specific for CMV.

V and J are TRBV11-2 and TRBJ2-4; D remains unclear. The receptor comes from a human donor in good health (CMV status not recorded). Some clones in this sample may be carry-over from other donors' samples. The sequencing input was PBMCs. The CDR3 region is CASSLDSQSIQYF. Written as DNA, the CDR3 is TGTGCCAGCAGCTTAGATTCTCAAAGCATTCAGTACTTC. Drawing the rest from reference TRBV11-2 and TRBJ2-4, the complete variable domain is EAGVAQSPRYKIIEKRQSVAFWCNPISGHATLYWYQQILGQGPKLLIQFQNNGVVDDSQLPKDRFSAERLKGVDSTLKIQPAKLEDSAVYLCASSLDSQSIQYFGAGTRLSVL.